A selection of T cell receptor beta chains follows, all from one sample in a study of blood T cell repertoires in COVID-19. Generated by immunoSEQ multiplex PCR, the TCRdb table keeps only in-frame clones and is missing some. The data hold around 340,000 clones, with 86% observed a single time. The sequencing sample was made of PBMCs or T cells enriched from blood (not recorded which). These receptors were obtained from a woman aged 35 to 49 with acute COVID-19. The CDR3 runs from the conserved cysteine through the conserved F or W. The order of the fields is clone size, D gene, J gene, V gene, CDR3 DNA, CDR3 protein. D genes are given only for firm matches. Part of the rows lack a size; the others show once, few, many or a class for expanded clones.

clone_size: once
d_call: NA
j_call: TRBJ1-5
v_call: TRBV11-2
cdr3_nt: TGTGCCAGCAGCTTAGATGGTACAGGCAATCAGCCCCAGCATTTT
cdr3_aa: CASSLDGTGNQPQHF

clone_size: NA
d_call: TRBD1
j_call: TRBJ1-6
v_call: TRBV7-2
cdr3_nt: TGTGCCAGCAGCCAGCCGGACAGGGATAATTCACCCCTCCACTTT
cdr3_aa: CASSQPDRDNSPLHF

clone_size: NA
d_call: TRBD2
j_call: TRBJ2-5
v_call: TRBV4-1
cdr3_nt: TGCGCCAGCAGCCCTGGGGCCGGCAGCGGGAGTGAGACCCAGTACTTC
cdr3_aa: CASSPGAGSGSETQYF

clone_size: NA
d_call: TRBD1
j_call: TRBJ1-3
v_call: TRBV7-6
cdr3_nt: TGTGCCAGCAGCTTAAATGAGGGGGCCTCTGGAAACACCATATATTTT
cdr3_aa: CASSLNEGASGNTIYF

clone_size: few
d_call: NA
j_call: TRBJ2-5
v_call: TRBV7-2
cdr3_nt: TGTGCCAGCAGCTTAAGGGGAAGGGATCAAGAGACCCAGTACTTC
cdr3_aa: CASSLRGRDQETQYF

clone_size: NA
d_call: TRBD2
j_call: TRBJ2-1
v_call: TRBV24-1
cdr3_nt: TGTGCCACCAGCGAAAGGGGACTAGCGAACCACAATGAGCAGTTCTTC
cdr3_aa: CATSERGLANHNEQFF

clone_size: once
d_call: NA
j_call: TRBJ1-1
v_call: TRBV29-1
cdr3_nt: TGCAGCGTGTTCCAGGGTGGCACTGAAGCTTTCTTT
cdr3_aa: CSVFQGGTEAFF

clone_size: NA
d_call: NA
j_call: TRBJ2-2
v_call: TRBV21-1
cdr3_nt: TGTGCCAGCAGCAAATGGCAGGGGCCCAGTACGAACACCGGGGAGCTGTTTTTT
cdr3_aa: CASSKWQGPSTNTGELFF

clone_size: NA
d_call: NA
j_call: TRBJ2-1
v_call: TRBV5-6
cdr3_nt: TGTGCCAGCAGCTTTGACAGGAGCTCCTACAATGAGCAGTTCTTC
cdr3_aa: CASSFDRSSYNEQFF

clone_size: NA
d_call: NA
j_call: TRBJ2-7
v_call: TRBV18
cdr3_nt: TGTGCCAGCTCAGTGCAGGGTGAGCAGTACTTC
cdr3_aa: CASSVQGEQYF

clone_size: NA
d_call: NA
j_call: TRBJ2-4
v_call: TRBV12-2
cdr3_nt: TGTGCAAGTCGCCACCTAGCGGACCGTAAATTC
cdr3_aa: CASRHLADRKF

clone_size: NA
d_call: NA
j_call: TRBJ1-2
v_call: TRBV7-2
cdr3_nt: TGTGCCGCCTCTTTTTCGGTCTCGGGGGGCTATGGCTACACCTTC
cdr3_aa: CAASFSVSGGYGYTF

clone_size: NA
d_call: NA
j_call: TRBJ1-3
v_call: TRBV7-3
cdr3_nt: TGTGCCAGCAGCCCGGGAGTCACCTCTGGAAACACCATATATTTT
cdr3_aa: CASSPGVTSGNTIYF

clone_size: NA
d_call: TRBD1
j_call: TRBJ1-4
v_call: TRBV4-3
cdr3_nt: TGCGCCAGCAGCCAAGAAGGGGGCATGAGTAATGAAAAACTGTTTTTT
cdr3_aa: CASSQEGGMSNEKLFF

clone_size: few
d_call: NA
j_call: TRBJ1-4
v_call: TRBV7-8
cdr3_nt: TGTGCCAGCAGCCACTCGGGAGCGAGGAATGAAAAACTGTTTTTT
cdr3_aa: CASSHSGARNEKLFF

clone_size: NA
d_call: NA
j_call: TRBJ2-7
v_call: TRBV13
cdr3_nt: TGTGCCAGCAGCAAACAAGAAAAGACAGTATACGAGCAGTACTTC
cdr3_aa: CASSKQEKTVYEQYF

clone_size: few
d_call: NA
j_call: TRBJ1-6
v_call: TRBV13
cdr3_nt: TGTGCCAGCAGCGGGACTGGATTAAATTCACCCCTCCACTTT
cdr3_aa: CASSGTGLNSPLHF

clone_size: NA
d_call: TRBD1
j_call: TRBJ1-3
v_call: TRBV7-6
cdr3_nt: TGTGCCAGCAGCTCGCGGACAGGGTCTTATCGTGACTCTGGAAACACCATATATTTT
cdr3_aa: CASSSRTGSYRDSGNTIYF

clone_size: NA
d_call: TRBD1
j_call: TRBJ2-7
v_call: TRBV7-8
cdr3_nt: TGTGCCAGTAGTCCGGGACAGGTGAGCTCCTACGAGCAGTACTTC
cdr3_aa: CASSPGQVSSYEQYF

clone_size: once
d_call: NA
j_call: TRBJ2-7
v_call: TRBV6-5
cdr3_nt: TGTGCCAGCAGTTACGGAACAGGGTACGAGCAGTACTTC
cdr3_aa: CASSYGTGYEQYF

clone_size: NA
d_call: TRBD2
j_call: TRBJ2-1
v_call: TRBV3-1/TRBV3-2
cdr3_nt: TGTGCCAGCAGCGCGAGCGGGATTGCCTACAATGAGCAGTTCTTC
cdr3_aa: CASSASGIAYNEQFF

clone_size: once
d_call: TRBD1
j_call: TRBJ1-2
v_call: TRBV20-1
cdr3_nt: TGCAGTGCTAGTAGAGGACAGGGGTCGCTTAATAATGGCTACACCTTC
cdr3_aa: CSASRGQGSLNNGYTF

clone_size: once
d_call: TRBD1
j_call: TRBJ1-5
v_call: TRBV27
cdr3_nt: TGTGCCAGCAGTCCGCGACAGGGATGGGGCAATCAGCCCCAGCATTTT
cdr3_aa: CASSPRQGWGNQPQHF

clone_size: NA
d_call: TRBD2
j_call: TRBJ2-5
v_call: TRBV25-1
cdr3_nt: TGTGCCAGCAGTGCGACTAGCGGTAGCCAAGAGACCCAGTACTTC
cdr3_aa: CASSATSGSQETQYF